The rows below give T cell receptor beta chains drawn from one sample of a study of cytomegalovirus exposure and HLA in healthy donors. Sequenced by immunoSEQ multiplex PCR; TCRdb stores in-frame clones only, minus some. The sample lists approximately 160,000 clones; about four fifths were seen once. The sequenced sample consisted of PBMCs. The receptor set was obtained from a woman between 18 and 29 years old in good health and CMV-seronegative. The conserved cysteine and the conserved F or W are not part of the CDR3 here. The D gene is left open where the match is weak.

TRBJ2-6	NA	TRBV27	ASSLGTPGLSGANVLT
TRBJ2-2	TRBD2	TRBV2	ASSEKVAGNTGELF
TRBJ2-5	NA	TRBV19	ASSIGTASGETQY
TRBJ1-2	NA	TRBV4-1	ASSQDMYRLKIYGYT
TRBJ1-2	TRBD1	TRBV7-9	ASSPPGGNYGYT
TRBJ1-2	TRBD1	TRBV19	ASRGGQGAPTHLSLHGYT
TRBJ1-2	TRBD1	TRBV13	ASSSPRQGLNYGYT
TRBJ1-5	NA	TRBV19	ASKGVLGNQPQH
TRBJ1-1	NA	TRBV5-1	ASSWAARNTEAF
TRBJ2-3	TRBD2	TRBV29-1	SVLGLAGFTDTQY
TRBJ2-7	TRBD2	TRBV10-3	AISGGTSGSGRFYEQY
TRBJ2-3	NA	TRBV7-2	ASSLQSTDTQY
TRBJ1-1	NA	TRBV5-4	ASSPDGPNTEAF
TRBJ1-2	NA	TRBV28	ASAKGQFYGYT
TRBJ2-1	TRBD2	TRBV2	ASTGLAGLEQF
TRBJ2-3	NA	TRBV7-2	ASSLVQGTDTQY
TRBJ2-3	NA	TRBV2	ASSARLLTDTQY
TRBJ2-5	NA	TRBV30	AWSGRGETQY
TRBJ2-7	TRBD1	TRBV19	ASSIWRVEGTGTYEQY
TRBJ2-2	TRBD2	TRBV27	ASSSQTSGSLAGELF
TRBJ2-1	NA	TRBV28	ASSLVGAGQF
TRBJ1-5	TRBD1	TRBV2	ASSAGGGSNQPQH
TRBJ2-1	TRBD2	TRBV7-9	ASSLAGLAGPNEQF
TRBJ2-2	TRBD2	TRBV6-6	ATLAGENTGELF
TRBJ1-5	NA	TRBV2	ASSERQGNQPQH
TRBJ2-1	NA	TRBV7-2	ASSPGLEQF
TRBJ2-7	TRBD1	TRBV6-5	ASSLTRQGFYEQY
TRBJ2-1	NA	TRBV11-3	ASSSKSSNEQF
TRBJ1-1	NA	TRBV5-4	ASSLDEVEAF
TRBJ1-1	TRBD1	TRBV6-5	ASSYSGQGTEAF
TRBJ2-1	TRBD2	TRBV28	ATSLAGHQRGYNEQF
TRBJ1-4	NA	TRBV25-1	ASSYGGTNEKLF
TRBJ2-1	TRBD2	TRBV7-3	ASSLDGRPGNEQF
TRBJ2-7	TRBD2	TRBV7-8	ASSLDFTSGRFNEQY
TRBJ2-3	TRBD2	TRBV4-1	ASSRLAGGTDTQY
NA	TRBD2	TRBV4-3	ASSPGTSLYYEQY
TRBJ2-1	NA	TRBV4-3	ASSLAPGSIPNEQF
TRBJ2-2	TRBD2	TRBV7-9	ASSPRFSGRVEELF
TRBJ2-1	TRBD1	TRBV4-2	ASSQDLLDRVVNEQF
TRBJ1-1	TRBD1	TRBV4-1	ASSQVLTGATEAF
TRBJ2-5	TRBD1	TRBV11-3	ASRDPDRGNQETQY